Each of the 5 T cell receptor beta chains below was sequenced from the same sample in a study of blood T cell repertoires in COVID-19. TCRdb's copy holds only in-frame clones and misses some; the assay was immunoSEQ multiplex PCR. The repertoire holds about 110,000 clones, with 81% as singletons. Sequenced input: peripheral blood. The origin of the receptors is a woman between 65 and 79 years old with acute or convalescent COVID-19.

The chain links TRBV7-9 to TRBJ1-4; TRBD1 matches 7 bases. Trimming cost V 1 base and J 4 bases; bases outside gene matches: 6. This CDR3 has 16 residues. Germline values: CDR1 SEHNR, CDR2 FQNEAQ (reference sequence). The CDR3 DNA reads as TGTGCCAGCAGCTTAGATTGGACAGGACTTAATGAAAAACTGTTTTTT. It is translated as CASSLDWTGLNEKLFF.

J is TRBJ2-1 and V is TRBV6-2 or TRBV6-3; 7 bases line up with TRBD1. Germline V gene lookup returns CDR1 MNHEY and CDR2 SVGEGT. There are 15 residues in the CDR3. Trimming removed 0 bases from V and 7 bases from J; junction bases left unmatched: 6. CDR3 in amino acids: CASSYSGTVLNEQFF. CDR3 nucleotide sequence: TGTGCCAGCAGTTACTCGGGGACAGTCCTGAATGAGCAGTTCTTC.

This chain uses TRBV15 with TRBJ2-1; D remains unclear. This CDR3 is 13 amino acids long. V was cut by 1 base and J by 4 bases, with 5 bases left in between. The germline V gene encodes CDR1 LNHNV and CDR2 YYDKDF (reference sequence). The CDR3 coding sequence is TGTGCCACCAGCAGAGCAGTGTACAATGAGCAGTTCTTC. It translates to CATSRAVYNEQFF.

The chain has TRBV6-5 and TRBJ2-5; D not resolved. Trimming cost V 6 bases and J 5 bases, with 7 bases left between them. In germline, CDR1 is MNHEY, CDR2 SVGAGI. CDR3 size: 11 residues. The CDR3: CASRELETQYF. CDR3 coding DNA: TGTGCCAGCAGAGAGCTGGAGACCCAGTACTTC.

The chain combines TRBV28 with TRBJ1-3, with a tentative D call TRBD1 (6 bases). Between the trimmed V and J ends, which lost 5 bases and 7 bases, there was a span of 24 bases. CDR1 and CDR2 (germline): MDHEN, SYDVKM. This CDR3 contains 17 residues. The CDR3 sequence is CASSLIDQGPQGNTIYF. CDR3 coding DNA: TGTGCCAGCAGTCTCATCGACCAGGGACCCCAGGGGAACACCATATATTTT.